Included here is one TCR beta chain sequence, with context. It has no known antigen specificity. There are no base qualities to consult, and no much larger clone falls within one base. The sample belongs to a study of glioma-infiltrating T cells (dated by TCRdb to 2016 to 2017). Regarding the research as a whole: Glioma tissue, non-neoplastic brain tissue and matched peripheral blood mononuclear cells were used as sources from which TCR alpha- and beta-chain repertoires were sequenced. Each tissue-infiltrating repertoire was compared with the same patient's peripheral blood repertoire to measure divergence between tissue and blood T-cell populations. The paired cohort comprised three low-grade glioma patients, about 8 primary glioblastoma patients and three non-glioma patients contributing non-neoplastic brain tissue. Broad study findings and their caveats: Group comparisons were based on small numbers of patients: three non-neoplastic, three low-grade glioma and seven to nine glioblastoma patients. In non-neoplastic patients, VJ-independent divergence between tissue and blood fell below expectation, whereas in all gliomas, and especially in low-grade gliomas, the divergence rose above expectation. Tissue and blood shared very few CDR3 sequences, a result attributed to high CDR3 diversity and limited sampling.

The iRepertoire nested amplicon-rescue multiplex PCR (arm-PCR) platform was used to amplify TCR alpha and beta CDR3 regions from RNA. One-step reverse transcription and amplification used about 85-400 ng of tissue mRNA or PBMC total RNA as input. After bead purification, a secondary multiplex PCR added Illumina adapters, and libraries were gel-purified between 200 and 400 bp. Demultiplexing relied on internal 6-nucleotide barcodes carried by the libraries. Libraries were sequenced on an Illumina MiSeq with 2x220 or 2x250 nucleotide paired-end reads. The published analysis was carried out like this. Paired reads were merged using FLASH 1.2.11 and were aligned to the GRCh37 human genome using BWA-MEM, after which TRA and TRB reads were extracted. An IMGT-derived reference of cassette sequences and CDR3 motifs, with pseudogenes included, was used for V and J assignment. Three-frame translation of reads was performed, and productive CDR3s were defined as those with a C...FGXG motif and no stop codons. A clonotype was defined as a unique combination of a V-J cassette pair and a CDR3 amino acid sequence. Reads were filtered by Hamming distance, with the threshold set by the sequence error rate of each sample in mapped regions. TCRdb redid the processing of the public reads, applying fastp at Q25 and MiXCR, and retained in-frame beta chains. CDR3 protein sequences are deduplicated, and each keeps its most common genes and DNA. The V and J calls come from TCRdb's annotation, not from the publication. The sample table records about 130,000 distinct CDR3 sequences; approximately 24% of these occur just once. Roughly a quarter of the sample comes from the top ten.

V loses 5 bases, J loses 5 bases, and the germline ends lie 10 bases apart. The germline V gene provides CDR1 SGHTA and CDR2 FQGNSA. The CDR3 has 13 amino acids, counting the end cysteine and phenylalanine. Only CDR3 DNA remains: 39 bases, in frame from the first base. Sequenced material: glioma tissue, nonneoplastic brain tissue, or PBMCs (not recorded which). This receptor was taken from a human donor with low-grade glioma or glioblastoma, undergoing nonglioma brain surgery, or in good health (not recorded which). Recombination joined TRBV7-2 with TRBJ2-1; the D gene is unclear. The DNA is TGTGCCAGCAGCCTGACACACAACAATGAGCAGTTCTTC. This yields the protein CASSLTHNNEQFF.